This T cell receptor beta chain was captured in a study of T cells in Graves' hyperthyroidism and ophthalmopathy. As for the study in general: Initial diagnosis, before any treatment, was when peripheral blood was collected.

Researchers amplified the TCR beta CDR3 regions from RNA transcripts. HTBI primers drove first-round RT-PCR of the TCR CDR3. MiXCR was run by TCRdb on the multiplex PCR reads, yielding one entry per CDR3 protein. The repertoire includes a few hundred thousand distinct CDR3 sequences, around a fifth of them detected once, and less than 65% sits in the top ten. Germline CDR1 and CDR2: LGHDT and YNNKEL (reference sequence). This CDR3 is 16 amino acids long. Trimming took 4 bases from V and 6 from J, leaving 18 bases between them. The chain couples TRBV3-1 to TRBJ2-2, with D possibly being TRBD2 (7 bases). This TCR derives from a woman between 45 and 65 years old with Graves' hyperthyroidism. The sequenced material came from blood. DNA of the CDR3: TGTGCCAGCAGCCCGCAGGGAAGGGAGGGGGCCGGGGAGCTGTTTTTT. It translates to CASSPQGREGAGELFF.